This T cell receptor (beta chain) is from a study of CXCR3-negative and CXCR3-positive naive CD8 T cells. Germline-derived CDR1 and CDR2 are SEHNR and FQNEAQ (reference sequence). This CDR3 is 13 amino acids long. 5' RACE with UMI labels generated the TRB cDNA libraries. Using the 5' RACE reads, TCRdb records one entry per CDR3 protein without DNA. The sample includes about 66,000 distinct CDR3 sequences. The clonotype comes from a human donor in good health. Some clones in this sample may be carry-over from other donors' samples. Sequenced material: naive CXCR3- CD8+ T cells from blood. Subset: CD45RO-CCR7+CD27+CD95- naive CD8+ T cells lacking CXCR3 (TNR3-). The gene calls are TRBV7-9 and TRBJ2-7. CDR3 in amino acids: CASSGGVSYEQYF.